The clone carrying this T cell receptor beta chain was recorded once. Its antigen is unknown. The sample comes from a study of shared clonotypes between healthy human individuals. Study-wide context: Donors, aged 18 to 49, were a couple of women and a few men.

Germline lookup yields CDR1 MNHEY and CDR2 SVGAGI. Trimming pared 4 bases from V and 7 bases from J, leaving 11 bases between. The CDR3 is 13 residues long. Sequencing used immunoSEQ multiplex PCR; TCRdb keeps in-frame clones, though not all of them. Of about 2.3 million clones listed, 93% are singletons. Naive CD45RA+ and memory CD45RA-negative subsets were split from CD4+ cells. Study-wide results and caveats: In having few donors, the study represented limited genetic and exposure-history diversity.

The receptor's source is a man aged 18 to 29 in good health. Some clones in this sample may be carry-over from other donors' samples. This chain connects TRBV6-5 to TRBJ1-5, with D possibly being TRBD1 (5 bases). The sample comprised naive CD4+ T cells from PBMCs. The subset denotes: CD45RA+ positively selected. CDR3 sequence: CASSSDRGQPQHF. CDR3 nucleotide sequence: TGTGCCAGCAGTTCAGACAGAGGGCAGCCCCAGCATTTT.